This T cell receptor (beta chain) was profiled in a study of blood T cell repertoires in COVID-19 (dated by TCRdb to the early 2020s). Turning to the overall study: Samples covering the acute and convalescent phases of COVID-19 were provided by collaborators in the United States, Italy and Spain. Where available, HLA class I and class II types were obtained from metadata supplied by the sample provider rather than from assay-based typing. The repertoires were released in a freely available public database intended as a resource for research on the immune response to SARS-CoV-2. The prospective study material was composed of cDNA or gDNA derived from T cells, B-cell-depleted T cells, or PBMCs. Samples were obtained from the ongoing ImmuneRACE study (first 160 participants) and from 1,200 or so subjects provided by 6 global collaborators. Sample metadata almost always included a de-identified subject ID, COVID-19 status, age in years and sex. The dataset comprised deeply sampled blood TCRbeta repertoires from subjects exposed to, actively infected with, or recovered from COVID-19.

The full study reports these points: How much clinical and demographic metadata was included differed by source and by participant, and the metadata was provided uncurated.

The junction shows trimming of 2 bases on V and 5 bases on J, plus 15 bases between the germline ends. Reading from cysteine to phenylalanine, the CDR3 counts 16 amino acids. Only the CDR3 DNA is retained, 48 bases long and in frame from the first base. CDR1 MDHEN and CDR2 SYDVKM are derived from the germline V gene. Participants in the prospective study were enrolled through a virtual design, were aged roughly 18 to 100 years, and lived in under 25 United States geographic areas. Cohort assignment in the prospective study relied on participant-reported clinical history from a screening survey and a study questionnaire. Each participant in the prospective study had whole blood, serum and a nasopharyngeal or oropharyngeal swab collected by mobile phlebotomists. Participants in the prospective study had the option to provide additional blood draws and questionnaires over an approximately 2-month period. Before DNA extraction, blood samples from the prospective study were shipped at room temperature or frozen.

TCRbeta CDR3 regions were amplified from genomic DNA by means of the immunoSEQ Assay, a bias-controlled multiplex PCR. Concerning the study's data processing: Nucleated cell counts per sample were estimated from amplification of reference gene primers within the assay. Sequence reads were collapsed and filtered to measure the absolute abundance of every unique TCRbeta CDR3 rearrangement. Productive Simpson clonality was computed per sample as the square root of Simpson's diversity index over productive rearrangements. TCRdb obtained this table from immuneACCESS and retained in-frame rearrangements with V and J assigned. These tables miss some clones; where compared with another copy, unresolved V genes account for less than half of the shortfall, and the remainder is unexplained. Clonal size and the V and J genes are those of that table, whereas D and trimming came from the DNA. The sample records roughly 300,000 clones, roughly 93% of which are singletons. Of the sample, 2.3% falls within the top ten clones.

With regard to this clone: Its specific antigen is unknown. It has no much larger one-base neighbor in the sample; base qualities were not kept.

The TCR comes from a woman in her thirties or forties with acute COVID-19. Source material: PBMCs or T cells enriched from blood (not recorded which). The chain employs TRBV28 and TRBJ2-2; the D gene is perhaps TRBD1, from 6 matching bases. The CDR3 sequence is CASSLLGTLMTGELFF. The DNA sequence is as follows: TGTGCCAGCAGTTTACTTGGGACACTCATGACCGGGGAGCTGTTTTTT.